This entry is about one T cell receptor (beta chain). Its antigen is not identified. Germline CDR1 is SGHAT and CDR2 is FQNNGV. The CDR3 spans 16 residues. V lost 5 bases and J lost 5; bases outside the gene matches: 8. Measured with immunoSEQ multiplex PCR; TCRdb has only the in-frame clones, and not every one. This sample has some 19,000 clones, with roughly 80% found just once. The data belong to a study of OX40 agonist ivuxolimab in advanced cancers. Across the study: Six ivuxolimab dose levels, 0.01 to 10 mg/kg, were given intravenously every 2 weeks. Therapy given before enrollment (anti-PD-1, anti-PD-L1 or anti-CTLA-4) was allowed, and under 45% had some. Regarding the study as a whole: Some of the lowest clonal expansion was seen in partial responders at 0.1-3.0 mg/kg.

The gene calls are TRBV11-2 and TRBJ2-3; TRBD2 agrees at 12 bases. This clonotype was obtained from an adult with an advanced solid tumor such as melanoma, head and neck, liver or kidney cancer. The sequences come from CD4+ or CD8+ T cells sorted from blood, collected in a trial of the OX40 agonist ivuxolimab. CDR3 loop: CASSHRLAGEVDTQYF. The CDR3 region has the DNA TGTGCCAGCAGCCATCGACTAGCGGGAGAGGTAGATACGCAGTATTTT.